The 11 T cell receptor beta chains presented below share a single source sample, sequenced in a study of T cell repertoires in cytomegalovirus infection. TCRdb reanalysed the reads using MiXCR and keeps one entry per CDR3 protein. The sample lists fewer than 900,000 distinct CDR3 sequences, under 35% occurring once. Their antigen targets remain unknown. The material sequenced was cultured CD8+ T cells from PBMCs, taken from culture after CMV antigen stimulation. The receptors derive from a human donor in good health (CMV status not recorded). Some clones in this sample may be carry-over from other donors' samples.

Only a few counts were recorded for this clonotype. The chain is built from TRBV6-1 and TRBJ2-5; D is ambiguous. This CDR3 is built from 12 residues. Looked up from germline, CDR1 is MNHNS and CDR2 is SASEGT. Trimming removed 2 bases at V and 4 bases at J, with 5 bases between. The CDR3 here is CASSEFRETQYF. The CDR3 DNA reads TGTGCCAGCAGTGAATTCAGAGAGACCCAGTACTTC.

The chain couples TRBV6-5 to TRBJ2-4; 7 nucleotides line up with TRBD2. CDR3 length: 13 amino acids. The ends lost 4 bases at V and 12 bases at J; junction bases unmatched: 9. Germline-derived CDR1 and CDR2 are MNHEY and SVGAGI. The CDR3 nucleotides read TGTGCCAGCAGTTGGCTCCCCGAGCGGGGTCAGTACTTC. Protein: CASSWLPERGQYF.

CDR3 amino acids: CASSTDRGQFF. The DNA of the CDR3 is TGTGCCAGCAGCACGGACAGGGGCCAGTTCTTC. The V call is TRBV6-2 or TRBV6-3, the J call TRBJ2-1; 9 nucleotides line up with TRBD1. Looked up from germline, CDR1 is MNHEY and CDR2 is SVGEGT. Trimming took 6 bases from V and 13 from J; bases not matched to a gene: 4. The CDR3 totals 11 residues.

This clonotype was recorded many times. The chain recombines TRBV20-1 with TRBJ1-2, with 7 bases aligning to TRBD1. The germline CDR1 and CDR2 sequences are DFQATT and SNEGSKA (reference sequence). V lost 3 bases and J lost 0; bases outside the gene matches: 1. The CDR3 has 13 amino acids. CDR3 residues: CSARGTANYGYTF. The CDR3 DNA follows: TGCAGTGCTAGGGGGACAGCTAACTATGGCTACACCTTC.

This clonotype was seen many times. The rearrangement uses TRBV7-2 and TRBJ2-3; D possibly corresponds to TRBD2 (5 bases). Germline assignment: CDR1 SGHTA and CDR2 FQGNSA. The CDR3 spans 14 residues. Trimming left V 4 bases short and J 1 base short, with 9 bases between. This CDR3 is CASSYLEGTDTQYF. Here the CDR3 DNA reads TGTGCCAGCAGCTACCTGGAGGGCACAGATACGCAGTATTTT.

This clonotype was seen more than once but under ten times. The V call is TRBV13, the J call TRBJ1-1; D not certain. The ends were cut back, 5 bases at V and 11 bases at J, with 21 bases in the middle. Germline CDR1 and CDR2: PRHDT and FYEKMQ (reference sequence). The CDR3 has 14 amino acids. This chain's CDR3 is CASSDGELGAMAFF. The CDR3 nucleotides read TGTGCCAGCAGCGACGGAGAGTTGGGCGCGATGGCTTTCTTT.

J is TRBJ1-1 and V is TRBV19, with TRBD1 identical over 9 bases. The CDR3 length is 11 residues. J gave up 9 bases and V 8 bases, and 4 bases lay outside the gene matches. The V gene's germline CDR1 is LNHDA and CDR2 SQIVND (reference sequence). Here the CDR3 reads CASWTGAQAFF. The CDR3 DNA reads TGTGCCAGTTGGACAGGGGCCCAAGCTTTCTTT.

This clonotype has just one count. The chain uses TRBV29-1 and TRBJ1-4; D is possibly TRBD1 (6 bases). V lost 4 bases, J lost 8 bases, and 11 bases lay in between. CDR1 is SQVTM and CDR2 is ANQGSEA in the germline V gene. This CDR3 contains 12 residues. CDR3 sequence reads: CSVASGGEKLFF. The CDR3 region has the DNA TGCAGCGTTGCCAGCGGGGGCGAAAAACTGTTTTTT.

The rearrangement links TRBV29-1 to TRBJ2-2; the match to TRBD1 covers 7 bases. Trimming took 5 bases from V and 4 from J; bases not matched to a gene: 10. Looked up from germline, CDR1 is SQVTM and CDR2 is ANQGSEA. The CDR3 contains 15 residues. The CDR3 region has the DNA TGCAGCGTTCCCTCCCCCGGGACAGTCACCGGGGAGCTGTTTTTT. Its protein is CSVPSPGTVTGELFF.

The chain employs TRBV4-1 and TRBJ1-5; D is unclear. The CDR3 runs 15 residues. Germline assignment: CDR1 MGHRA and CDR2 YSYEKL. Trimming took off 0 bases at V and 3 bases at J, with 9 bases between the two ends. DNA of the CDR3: TGCGCCAGCAGCCAAGAACAGATCTACAATCAGCCCCAGCATTTT. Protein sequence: CASSQEQIYNQPQHF.

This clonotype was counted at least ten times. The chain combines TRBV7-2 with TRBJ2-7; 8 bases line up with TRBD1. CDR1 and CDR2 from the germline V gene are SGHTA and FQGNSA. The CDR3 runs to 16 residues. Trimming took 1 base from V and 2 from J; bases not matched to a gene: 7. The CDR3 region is CASSLEGGRGPYEQYF. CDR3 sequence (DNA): TGTGCCAGCAGCTTAGAAGGCGGCAGGGGGCCCTACGAGCAGTACTTC.